The rows below give T cell receptor beta chains drawn from one sample of a study of PD-1 blockade in classical Hodgkin lymphoma. Measured with immunoSEQ multiplex PCR; TCRdb has only the in-frame clones, and not every one. In the table there are 15,000 to 25,000 clones, about nine tenths of which are singletons. Here the sequenced sample was CD8+ T cells from blood, taken before the fourth cycle of nivolumab. These receptors were obtained from a human donor with classical Hodgkin lymphoma. CDR3s include the opening cysteine and the closing phenylalanine or tryptophan. The order of the fields is J gene, clone size, V gene, D gene, CDR3 DNA, CDR3 protein. The D gene is left open where the match is weak. The size of a clone is reported for some rows only, either as once, few or many, or as a class for expanded clones.

J: TRBJ2-6; size: NA; V: TRBV9; D: NA; DNA: TGTGCCAGCAGCAACGCGGTAGAGGGCTCTGGGGCCAACGTCCTGACTTTC; CDR3: CASSNAVEGSGANVLTF
J: TRBJ2-7; size: once; V: TRBV5-4; D: TRBD1; DNA: TGTGCCAGCAGCTTGCCGCCGGGACAGGGAGTCTACGAGCAGTACTTC; CDR3: CASSLPPGQGVYEQYF
J: TRBJ1-1; size: NA; V: TRBV28; D: NA; DNA: TGTGCCAGCAGTTTATTCCTGGGTAGCGGCACTGAAGCTTTCTTT; CDR3: CASSLFLGSGTEAFF
J: TRBJ1-1; size: NA; V: TRBV28; D: NA; DNA: TGTGCCAGCAGTTTCAGGGAGGACACTGAAGCTTTCTTT; CDR3: CASSFREDTEAFF
J: TRBJ2-3; size: NA; V: TRBV2; D: TRBD1; DNA: TGTGCCAGTTCCGGGACAGGGAACACAGATACGCAGTATTTT; CDR3: CASSGTGNTDTQYF
J: TRBJ1-1; size: once; V: TRBV19; D: TRBD1; DNA: TGTGCCAGTAGTGAAGACAGGGGTAGCACTGAAGCTTTCTTT; CDR3: CASSEDRGSTEAFF
J: TRBJ2-2; size: NA; V: TRBV2; D: TRBD1; DNA: TGTGCCAGCAGTGATCCCCGGGACAGAAAATACGGGGAGCTGTTTTTT; CDR3: CASSDPRDRKYGELFF
J: TRBJ2-1; size: NA; V: TRBV6-5; D: NA; DNA: TGTGCCAGCAGTTCCGGAGCACCTGGGGAGCAGTTCTTC; CDR3: CASSSGAPGEQFF
J: TRBJ1-5; size: NA; V: TRBV28; D: NA; DNA: TGTGCCAGCAGTCCGACAGGATTCAATCAGCCCCAGCATTTT; CDR3: CASSPTGFNQPQHF
J: TRBJ2-6; size: once; V: TRBV9; D: NA; DNA: TGTGCCAGCAGCGTAGTGGGGGTTGATGTCTCTGGGGCCAACGTCCTGACTTTC; CDR3: CASSVVGVDVSGANVLTF
J: TRBJ1-2; size: NA; V: TRBV7-9; D: NA; DNA: TGTGCCAGCAGCCCCCGGGCCAGGGGCTATGGCTACACCTTC; CDR3: CASSPRARGYGYTF
J: TRBJ2-2; size: NA; V: TRBV27; D: NA; DNA: TGTGCCCTCCGGGACCAGAACACCGGGGAGCTGTTTTTT; CDR3: CALRDQNTGELFF
J: TRBJ2-3; size: once; V: TRBV11-3; D: NA; DNA: TGTGCCAGCAGCTTAAAGACTACCAGGAGGAGAGATACGCAGTATTTT; CDR3: CASSLKTTRRRDTQYF
J: TRBJ1-1; size: NA; V: TRBV28; D: NA; DNA: TGTGCCAGCAGTTTACAGGGTTGGACTGAAGCTTTCTTT; CDR3: CASSLQGWTEAFF
J: TRBJ1-5; size: NA; V: TRBV28; D: NA; DNA: TGTGCCAGCAGTTACTTAGAACCCCAGGGTAGCAATCAGCCCCAGCATTTT; CDR3: CASSYLEPQGSNQPQHF
J: TRBJ1-6; size: NA; V: TRBV19; D: NA; DNA: TGTGCCAGTAGTATAAGTGGGCGGTCTTTCAATTCACCCCTCCACTTT; CDR3: CASSISGRSFNSPLHF
J: TRBJ1-2; size: few; V: TRBV6-4; D: TRBD1; DNA: TGTGCCAGCAGTGACTCGGGGGGGACAGACTATGGCTACACCTTC; CDR3: CASSDSGGTDYGYTF
J: TRBJ2-7; size: NA; V: TRBV29-1; D: TRBD1; DNA: TGCAGCGTGATAGACAGGGGGCTCACCTACGAGCAGTACTTC; CDR3: CSVIDRGLTYEQYF
J: TRBJ2-7; size: NA; V: TRBV27; D: TRBD2; DNA: TGTGCCAGCAGTTCCCGGACTAGCGGGAGATACGAGCAGTACTTC; CDR3: CASSSRTSGRYEQYF
J: TRBJ2-7; size: NA; V: TRBV4-1; D: NA; DNA: TGCGCCAGCAGCCAAGTGGTGGGACAAAGCTCCTACGAGCAGTACTTC; CDR3: CASSQVVGQSSYEQYF
J: TRBJ2-1; size: once; V: TRBV6-1; D: TRBD2; DNA: TGTGCCAGCAGTGAAGTAGAACTAGCGGGATTCTCTGAGCAGTTCTTC; CDR3: CASSEVELAGFSEQFF
J: TRBJ2-2; size: NA; V: TRBV27; D: TRBD1; DNA: TGTGCCAGCAGTTTAGACAGGGGGTTCGGGGAGCTGTTTTTT; CDR3: CASSLDRGFGELFF
J: TRBJ1-2; size: NA; V: TRBV5-1; D: TRBD1; DNA: TGCGCCAGCAGCCCTACGGACAGGGGCTCCGTAAACTATGGCTACACCTTC; CDR3: CASSPTDRGSVNYGYTF
J: TRBJ2-7; size: NA; V: TRBV5-1; D: NA; DNA: TGCGCCAGCAGTACAGGCCCCATCTACGAGCAGTACTTC; CDR3: CASSTGPIYEQYF
J: TRBJ2-1; size: NA; V: TRBV29-1; D: TRBD1; DNA: TGCAGCGTTACACCGGGACAGAGGAGCTCCTACAATGAGCAGTTCTTC; CDR3: CSVTPGQRSSYNEQFF
J: TRBJ2-7; size: NA; V: TRBV5-1; D: TRBD1; DNA: TGCGCCAGCAGCACCGGGACAGGGGGTTGGGAGCAGTACTTC; CDR3: CASSTGTGGWEQYF
J: TRBJ1-4; size: once; V: TRBV19; D: TRBD1; DNA: TGTGCCAGTAGGGGTACAGGGGCTCTAAATGAAAAACTGTTTTTT; CDR3: CASRGTGALNEKLFF
J: TRBJ2-7; size: NA; V: TRBV6-1; D: NA; DNA: TGTGCCAGCAGTGAGGGGGTTCGCTACGAGCAGTACTTC; CDR3: CASSEGVRYEQYF
J: TRBJ2-7; size: once; V: TRBV12-5; D: NA; DNA: TGTGCTAGTTCGGGCGGCAAACCCTACGAGCAGTACTTC; CDR3: CASSGGKPYEQYF
J: TRBJ1-4; size: NA; V: TRBV6-1; D: TRBD1; DNA: TGTGCCAGGCAGGGGGGTCGTGGTAATGAAAAACTGTTTTTT; CDR3: CARQGGRGNEKLFF
J: TRBJ2-2; size: NA; V: TRBV27; D: TRBD1; DNA: TGTGCCAGCAGTTTATCCGGGACAGGGGGGACCGGGGAGCTGTTTTTT; CDR3: CASSLSGTGGTGELFF
J: TRBJ2-1; size: NA; V: TRBV28; D: NA; DNA: TGTGCCAGCAGTCTGCTCGGTGGCTCCTACAATGAGCAGTTCTTC; CDR3: CASSLLGGSYNEQFF
J: TRBJ2-7; size: NA; V: TRBV28; D: TRBD1; DNA: TGTGCCAGCAGTCCAGAGACAGGGCCGAGGCGTGACTACGAGCAGTACTTC; CDR3: CASSPETGPRRDYEQYF
J: TRBJ2-7; size: once; V: TRBV25-1; D: TRBD1; DNA: TGTGCCAGCAGTGATGGTGGGACAGGGGACTACGAGCAGTACTTC; CDR3: CASSDGGTGDYEQYF
J: TRBJ1-2; size: NA; V: TRBV9; D: NA; DNA: TGTGCCAGCTATCAGGACAGTTTCTATGGCTACACCTTC; CDR3: CASYQDSFYGYTF
J: TRBJ2-3; size: NA; V: TRBV5-1; D: TRBD2; DNA: TGCGCCAGCACCCGGACTAGCGGCACAGATACGCAGTATTTT; CDR3: CASTRTSGTDTQYF
J: TRBJ2-1; size: NA; V: TRBV10-1; D: TRBD1; DNA: TGCGCCAGCAGTGGACCGGGACAGGGGGCCAATGAGCAGTTCTTC; CDR3: CASSGPGQGANEQFF
J: TRBJ2-7; size: NA; V: TRBV15; D: NA; DNA: TGTGCCACCAGCAGAGGAACTAGCTACGAGCAGTACTTC; CDR3: CATSRGTSYEQYF
J: TRBJ2-7; size: NA; V: TRBV5-1; D: TRBD2; DNA: TGCGCCAGCAGCCCTGGGGGGGACTACGAGCAGTACTTC; CDR3: CASSPGGDYEQYF
J: TRBJ2-1; size: NA; V: TRBV27; D: TRBD2; DNA: TGTGCCAGCAGTCGTACTAGCGGGCCCAATGAGCAGTTCTTC; CDR3: CASSRTSGPNEQFF
J: TRBJ2-1; size: NA; V: TRBV10-3; D: TRBD1; DNA: TGTGCCATCAGTGAGCCGGACAGGGACGGTGAGCAGTTCTTC; CDR3: CAISEPDRDGEQFF
J: TRBJ2-3; size: NA; V: TRBV6-5; D: NA; DNA: TGTGCCAGCAGTTCACAGGGTCGCGGAGATACGCAGTATTTT; CDR3: CASSSQGRGDTQYF
J: TRBJ2-7; size: NA; V: TRBV7-2; D: TRBD1; DNA: TGTGCCAGCAGCTCCGACAGGGGAAGGGCATACGAGCAGTACTTC; CDR3: CASSSDRGRAYEQYF
J: TRBJ2-1; size: NA; V: TRBV7-9; D: TRBD2; DNA: TGTGCCAGCAGCCGATACACTAGCGGGATTTACAATGAGCAGTTCTTC; CDR3: CASSRYTSGIYNEQFF
J: TRBJ2-3; size: NA; V: TRBV5-1; D: NA; DNA: TGCGCCAGCAGCTTCGGGAGCGCAGATACGCAGTATTTT; CDR3: CASSFGSADTQYF
J: TRBJ2-5; size: NA; V: TRBV5-1; D: NA; DNA: TGCGCCAGCAGCTTGTACGAGACCCAGTACTTC; CDR3: CASSLYETQYF
J: TRBJ2-5; size: NA; V: TRBV7-6; D: TRBD2; DNA: TGTGCCAGCAGCTTCCTAGCGGGAGGCCAAGAGACCCAGTACTTC; CDR3: CASSFLAGGQETQYF
J: TRBJ1-1; size: NA; V: TRBV9; D: NA; DNA: TGTGCCAGCAGCGTAGGAAGGGGCACTGAAGCTTTCTTT; CDR3: CASSVGRGTEAFF
J: TRBJ2-7; size: once; V: TRBV11-1; D: TRBD2; DNA: TGTGCCAGCAGCTCCTTAGCGGGAGTACATTTTTACGAGCAGTACTTC; CDR3: CASSSLAGVHFYEQYF
J: TRBJ1-6; size: NA; V: TRBV27; D: NA; DNA: TGTGCCAGCAGTTTCGCACTCCGGGACATCGATAATTCACCCCTCCACTTT; CDR3: CASSFALRDIDNSPLHF
J: TRBJ1-1; size: few; V: TRBV19; D: NA; DNA: TGTGCCACTTCTCGGGGTGAAGCTTTCTTT; CDR3: CATSRGEAFF
J: TRBJ2-1; size: once; V: TRBV15; D: NA; DNA: TGTGCCACCAGCAGAGGGCGGGACACCCACCCCTCCAATGAGCAGTTCTTC; CDR3: CATSRGRDTHPSNEQFF
J: TRBJ2-1; size: NA; V: TRBV12-2; D: NA; DNA: TGTGCAAGTCGCTTACAGGGGCAATGCCCGCTTTACAATGAGCAGTTCTTC; CDR3: CASRLQGQCPLYNEQFF
J: TRBJ2-3; size: once; V: TRBV5-1; D: NA; DNA: TGCGCCAGCAGCCCCGACTTCAGTGCCACAGATACGCAGTATTTT; CDR3: CASSPDFSATDTQYF